The 17 T cell receptor beta chains reported below all come from one sample, sequenced in a study of blood T cell repertoires in COVID-19. This table comes from immunoSEQ multiplex PCR, and its TCRdb copy is limited to in-frame clones, with some not included. The sample consists of 60,000 to 80,000 clones, approximately 81% of them appearing once. Sequenced: peripheral blood. The receptors originated from a man aged 45-60 years with active COVID-19.

This sequence joins TRBV5-4 and TRBJ2-5, with TRBD1 as a possible D gene (6 bases). Trimming stripped 2 bases from V and 3 bases from J, with 8 bases between. Germline lookup yields CDR1 SGHNT and CDR2 YYREEE (reference sequence). CDR3 size: 13 residues. Here the CDR3 reads CASSFPGEETQYF. The CDR3 nucleotides read TGTGCCAGCAGCTTTCCAGGGGAAGAGACCCAGTACTTC.

V usage is TRBV27 and J usage is TRBJ1-6; D is undetermined. The germline CDR1 and CDR2 sequences are MNHEY and SMNVEV (reference sequence). CDR3 length equals 15 residues. Trimming left V 4 bases short and J 3 bases short, with 10 bases between. DNA of the CDR3: TGTGCCAGCAGTTCCCCGGGAATCTATAATTCACCCCTCCACTTT. Translation gives CASSSPGIYNSPLHF.

J is TRBJ1-2 and V is TRBV6-2 or TRBV6-3; D gene unclear. The V end lost 6 bases, the J end lost 6 bases, and 14 bases lay between the germline ends. The germline CDR1 and CDR2 sequences are MNHEY and SVGEGT. This CDR3 comprises 13 residues. The DNA of the CDR3 is TGTGCCAGCAGCCCCAGAGGGATCGATGGCTACACCTTC. Translating gives CASSPRGIDGYTF.

The rearrangement uses TRBV5-1 and TRBJ2-7, with TRBD2 as a possible D gene (6 bases). V lost 0 bases, J lost 5 bases, and 15 bases lay in between. The CDR3 contains 15 residues. CDR1 is SGHRS, CDR2 YFSETQ, per germline. The CDR3 sequence: CASSLESGSVHEQYF. The DNA of the CDR3 is TGCGCCAGCAGCTTGGAGAGCGGGTCGGTCCACGAGCAGTACTTC.

This chain joins TRBV5-1 and TRBJ2-7; 10 bases agree with TRBD1. The CDR3 sequence is 14 residues long. The V and J ends lost 4 bases and 3 bases, in that order; junction bases with no gene match: 4. Germline CDR1 reads SGHRS; CDR2 reads YFSETQ. The CDR3 reads CASSPGQGNYEQYF. DNA of the CDR3: TGCGCCAGCAGCCCGGGACAGGGGAACTACGAGCAGTACTTC.

This sequence joins TRBV25-1 and TRBJ2-1; TRBD2 matches 8 bases. The CDR3 runs 15 residues. The trim removed 6 bases at V and 0 bases at J, leaving 4 bases unmatched. Per germline, CDR1 MGHDK and CDR2 SYGVNS. This CDR3 is CASRVSGSSYNEQFF. CDR3 sequence (DNA): TGTGCCAGCAGAGTAAGCGGGAGCTCCTACAATGAGCAGTTCTTC.

The chain couples TRBV5-1 to TRBJ1-2, with 12 bases lining up with TRBD1. V trimming: 4 bases; J trimming: 0 bases; junction bases outside the gene matches: 7. The CDR3 runs to 17 residues. Looked up from germline, CDR1 is SGHRS and CDR2 is YFSETQ. CDR3 region: CASSPGQGAPPNYGYTF. CDR3 nucleotide sequence: TGCGCCAGCAGCCCGGGACAGGGGGCGCCCCCTAACTATGGCTACACCTTC.

CDR3 DNA sequence: TGTGCCAGCAGCCAAGGTAGGGGGGGAATAGATACGCAGTATTTT. This sequence encodes CASSQGRGGIDTQYF. The chain joins TRBV3-1 (or the pseudogene TRBV3-2) to TRBJ2-3, with D possibly being TRBD2 (7 bases). The CDR3 spans 15 residues. The V gene's germline CDR1 is LGHDT and CDR2 YNNKEL (reference sequence). V lost 1 base to trimming and J lost 5 bases, with 13 bases between them.

The chain employs TRBV19 and TRBJ1-5; TRBD1 matches at 8 bases. This CDR3 comprises 14 residues. Germline V gene sequence: CDR1 LNHDA, CDR2 SQIVND (reference sequence). J gave up 4 bases and V 9 bases, and 8 bases lay outside the gene matches. In DNA, the CDR3 is TGTGCCAGCGCAGGGGGCGCCTGGAATCAGCCCCAGCATTTT. Its protein is CASAGGAWNQPQHF.

This clone has just a few counts. The chain combines TRBV19 with TRBJ2-3; perhaps TRBD2 as D (5 bases). The CDR3 is 16 amino acids. Trimming pared 6 bases from V and 6 bases from J, leaving 22 bases between. Germline values: CDR1 LNHDA, CDR2 SQIVND (reference sequence). CDR3 in DNA: TGTGCCAGTAGACCGCGGAATAGCGCCGTCGCGGATACGCAGTATTTT. Protein product: CASRPRNSAVADTQYF.

This chain joins TRBV11-2 and TRBJ2-7; D gene unclear. The length of the CDR3 is 11 residues. V lost 4 bases to trimming and J lost 4 bases, with 5 bases between them. Germline CDR1 and CDR2: SGHAT and FQNNGV. The CDR3 loop reads CASSSYYEQYF. CDR3 nucleotide sequence: TGTGCCAGCAGCTCCTATTACGAGCAGTACTTC.

The rearrangement links TRBV5-1 to TRBJ2-6, with D possibly being TRBD2 (5 bases). V was cut by 0 bases and J by 6 bases, with 10 bases left in between. The germline V gene encodes CDR1 SGHRS and CDR2 YFSETQ. This CDR3 region has 15 residues. The CDR3 region has the DNA TGCGCCAGCAGCTTGGCCCAAGCGGAGGCCAACGTCCTGACTTTC. Encoded protein: CASSLAQAEANVLTF. The complete variable domain, with remaining parts taken from reference TRBV5-1 and TRBJ2-6, reads KAGVTQTPRYLIKTRGQQVTLSCSPISGHRSVSWYQQTPGQGLQFLFEYFSETQRNKGNFPGRFSGRQFSNSRSEMNVSTLELGDSALYLCASSLAQAEANVLTFGAGSRLTVL.

The chain joins TRBV7-2 to TRBJ2-7; 9 bases map to TRBD2. This CDR3 comprises 14 residues. Germline CDR1 reads SGHTA; CDR2 reads FQGNSA. The junction had 3 bases not matched to a gene; V was cut back by 4 bases and J by 2 bases. CDR3 sequence (DNA): TGTGCCAGCAGCTGGACTAGCGTTCCCTACGAGCAGTACTTC. The encoded protein is CASSWTSVPYEQYF.

The chain links TRBV6-5 to TRBJ2-7, with D perhaps TRBD2 (6 bases). Trimming pared 6 bases from V and 1 base from J, leaving 13 bases between. CDR3 length equals 14 residues. CDR1 and CDR2 (germline): MNHEY, SVGAGI. CDR3 sequence: CASRGRDSSYEQYF. The CDR3 bases are TGTGCCAGCAGGGGACGGGACTCATCCTACGAGCAGTACTTC.

This chain joins TRBV7-2 and TRBJ1-1; D remains ambiguous. Germline assignment: CDR1 SGHTA and CDR2 FQGNSA. The CDR3 is 16 residues long. Trimming shortened V by 5 bases and J by 6 bases, and 22 bases separated the two germline ends. This chain's CDR3 is CASSPSRIAGIAEAFF. Here the CDR3 DNA reads TGTGCCAGCAGCCCCTCCCGGATCGCGGGTATCGCTGAAGCTTTCTTT.

The chain employs TRBV13 and TRBJ2-2; a possible D gene is TRBD2 (6 bases). The germline CDR1 and CDR2 sequences are PRHDT and FYEKMQ (reference sequence). The CDR3 loop spans 16 amino acids. Between the trimmed V and J ends, which lost 5 bases and 0 bases, there was a span of 13 bases. CDR3 nucleotide sequence: TGTGCCAGCAGCCCCCTCCCGGGGGCGAACACCGGGGAGCTGTTTTTT. This sequence encodes CASSPLPGANTGELFF.

The chain recombines TRBV9 with TRBJ1-2; D is possibly TRBD1 (5 bases). This CDR3 is built from 16 residues. Germline CDR1 reads SGDLS; CDR2 reads YYNGEE. The ends were cut back, 4 bases at V and 3 bases at J, with 19 bases in the middle. The CDR3 sequence is CASSLYGGRNDYGYTF. The DNA for the CDR3 is TGTGCCAGCAGCCTTTATGGGGGGAGGAACGACTATGGCTACACCTTC.